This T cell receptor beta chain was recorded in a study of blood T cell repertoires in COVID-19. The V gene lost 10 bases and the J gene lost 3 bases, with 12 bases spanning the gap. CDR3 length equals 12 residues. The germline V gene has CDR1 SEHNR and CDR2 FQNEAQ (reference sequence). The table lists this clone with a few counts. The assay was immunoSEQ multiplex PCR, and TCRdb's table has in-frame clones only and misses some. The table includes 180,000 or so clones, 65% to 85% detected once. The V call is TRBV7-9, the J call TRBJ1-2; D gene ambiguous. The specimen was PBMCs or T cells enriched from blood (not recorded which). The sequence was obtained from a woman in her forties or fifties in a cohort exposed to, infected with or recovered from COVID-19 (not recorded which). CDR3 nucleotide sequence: TGTGCCACCGCGCCAGGCGACTATGGCTACACCTTC. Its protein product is CATAPGDYGYTF.